This is a list of T cell receptor beta chains from one sample in a study of shared clonotypes between healthy human individuals. Repertoires were generated with immunoSEQ multiplex PCR, while TCRdb's copy carries only in-frame clones and drops some. The table includes 850,000 to 1,200,000 clones, 75% detected once. The source material was memory CD4+ T cells sorted from blood. The receptors were sampled from a man aged 18-30 years in good health. Each CDR3 is given with its conserved first and last residue. A D gene is named only where the DNA matches it firmly. Clone sizes are given selectively: once, few, many, or a class where the clone is expanded.

13,TRBV5-1,TRBJ2-2,-,-,TGCGCCAGCAGCTCCGGGGACACCGGGGAGCTGTTTTTT,CASSSGDTGELFF
18,TRBV19,TRBJ2-2,TRBD1,many,TGTGCCAGTAGTCCTGTTGGACAGGGGAAATCGAACACCGGGGAGCTGTTTTTT,CASSPVGQGKSNTGELFF
13,TRBV6-1,TRBJ2-3,-,-,TGTGCCAGCAGTGAAGAGGGGTCAGATACGCAGTATTTT,CASSEEGSDTQYF
11,TRBV9,TRBJ1-3,-,-,TGTGCCAGCGGGGAGGGGGGCACCATATATTTT,CASGEGGTIYF
13,TRBV18,TRBJ1-1,-,-,TGTGCCAGCTCACCCACAGTGAACACTGAAGCTTTCTTT,CASSPTVNTEAFF
13,TRBV29-1,TRBJ1-1,-,-,TGCAGCGTTCCAGGGCGAATGAACACTGAAGCTTTCTTT,CSVPGRMNTEAFF
20,TRBV7-2,TRBJ2-4,TRBD2,-,TGTGCCAGCAGCTCAGCTCCCGGGACTAGCGGGAAACTAGCCAAAAACATTCAGTACTTC,CASSSAPGTSGKLAKNIQYF
12,TRBV30,TRBJ1-2,-,-,TGTGCCTGGACTCATTTAGGGGGTGGCTACACCTTC,CAWTHLGGGYTF
14,TRBV5-6,TRBJ2-7,TRBD1,-,TGTGCCAGCAGCATTCTGTTTCGGACAGGGGAGCAGTACTTC,CASSILFRTGEQYF
11,TRBV9,TRBJ2-1,-,-,TGTGCCAGCAGCAAAGGAACTGAGCAGTTCTTC,CASSKGTEQFF
14,TRBV10-1,TRBJ2-2,-,-,TGCGCCAGCAGTGAGTCAACCCTCACCGGGGAGCTGTTTTTT,CASSESTLTGELFF
13,TRBV5-4,TRBJ1-1,TRBD1,-,TGTGCCAGCAGTTCGGACAGGGCCACTGAAGCTTTCTTT,CASSSDRATEAFF
13,TRBV9,TRBJ1-2,-,-,TGTGCCAGCAGCACCCCACAGGGCTATGGCTACACCTTC,CASSTPQGYGYTF
14,TRBV27,TRBJ1-2,-,-,TGTGCCAGCAGTTCACGAGGGGTTGGCTATGGCTACACCTTC,CASSSRGVGYGYTF
13,TRBV6-6,TRBJ1-1,-,many,TGTGCCAGCAGTTACTCGACGAACACTGAAGCTTTCTTT,CASSYSTNTEAFF
10,TRBV12-2,TRBJ2-7,-,many,TGTGCAAGTCGCGCCGGAGACGGGCACTTC,CASRAGDGHF
14,TRBV10-3,TRBJ2-5,-,-,TGTGCCATCAGTGACAGCGGAACGGAAGAGACCCAGTACTTC,CAISDSGTEETQYF
14,TRBV5-1,TRBJ2-3,TRBD1,-,TGCGCCAGCAGCTTGGGACAGGGACCAGATACGCAGTATTTT,CASSLGQGPDTQYF